Given below is one TCR beta chain in context. This clonotype occurred a few times. It has no known antigen specificity. It has no much larger one-base neighbor in the sample; base qualities were not kept. The sample is drawn from a study of regulatory T cells in long-lasting Graves disease (dated by TCRdb to about 2021). Describing the broader study: Persistent Graves' disease meant more than 5 years of antithyroid drug treatment with TSH receptor autoantibodies that stayed positive. Patients with persistent Graves' disease were compared with patients with newly diagnosed Graves' disease using TCR sequencing and RNA sequencing of peripheral blood. Antithyroid drugs had been taken for 10 to 13 years on average by persistent Graves' disease patients in the clinical cohort. The study was registered as a clinical trial and conducted in China. A total of about 35 samples underwent TCR sequencing, from about 13 patients with persistent Graves' disease and some 20 patients with newly diagnosed Graves' disease. The full study reports these points: More public clonotypes were shared among persistent patients (roughly 2,700) than among newly diagnosed patients (under 1,000). Lower TCR Shannon entropy and fewer highly expanded clones were observed in persistent Graves' disease patients than in newly diagnosed patients, which suggested clonal expansion. The small sample size was acknowledged by the authors as a limitation that may reduce accuracy. Only the TCR beta chain was sequenced and analyzed. Peripheral blood alone was examined, since thyroid tissue, which constituted the primary lesion, could not be accessed.

Library generation was performed with multiplex PCR. This sample was sequenced with an Illumina HiSeq 4000. CDR3 regions were amplified by Arm-PCR with iRepertoire HTBI primers to construct TCR beta libraries. Before sequencing, the PCR products underwent gel purification. The paper's data handling went like this. A total of around 66 TRBV and under 15 TRBJ segments were identified across samples and were used for gene usage analysis of CDR3 amino acid clonotypes. COPE and FqMerger were used to merge filtered high-quality paired reads into contigs. BLAST was used to align contigs to the IMGT TRBV, TRBD and TRBJ reference genes, and CDR3 was defined following IMGT. Any clonotype with a frequency above 0.1% was counted as a highly expanded clone. Repertoire diversity was measured by Shannon entropy, and V-J evenness by the Gini coefficient. Public clonotypes were defined as clonotypes shared by more than one individual. In TCRdb, the public reads were trimmed at Q25 with fastp and aligned with MiXCR, with productive beta chains retained. Rows merge per CDR3 protein into single entries with the most common DNA and genes. These V and J calls rely on TCRdb rather than the paper's analysis. This sample holds a few hundred thousand distinct CDR3 sequences; less than 25% were observed only once. The top ten clones comprise around 13% of the sample.

Taken with the paper, the label for time point translates to: persistent/refractory GD, antithyroid drugs over 5 years with positive TRAb. RNA was extracted from PBMCs in TRIzol for both TCR sequencing and RNA sequencing. Graves' disease was diagnosed according to American Thyroid Association guidelines. Recruitment of patients was carried out at an endocrinology department in Xi'an, China. From each patient, about 9 milliliters of peripheral blood was collected into an EDTA anticoagulant tube. Ficoll Paque Plus density gradient separation was used to isolate PBMCs, and no further T cell sorting was done. An Agilent 2100 Bioanalyzer and agarose gel were used to check RNA quality, while a NanoDrop 2000 measured RNA concentration. Specimen: peripheral blood mononuclear cells (PBMCs), collected when the disease was refractory, from a patient treated with antithyroid drugs. The sequence was obtained from a female donor with Graves disease.

The CDR3 amino acid sequence is: CASRLQREGHTQYF. The nucleotides read TGTGCCAGCAGGCTCCAGCGGGAGGGCCACACGCAGTACTTC. The V and J genes are TRBV12-3 or TRBV12-4 and TRBJ2-7, with 10 bases matching TRBD2. Germline trimming amounts to 6 bases on V and 9 bases on J, with 11 as the count of junction bases outside the gene matches. Including cysteine and phenylalanine, the CDR3 has 14 amino acids. Only the CDR3 part of the read is kept: 42 bases, read in frame from the first base.